Described below is a single T cell receptor (beta chain) sequence and its context. Assay: immunoSEQ multiplex PCR; the TCRdb copy retains only in-frame clones and omits some. The repertoire has 110,000 to 150,000 clones, 85% of them found once; the top ten carry 6.2%. The sample originates from a study of blood T cell repertoires in COVID-19. V lost 8 bases, J lost 5 bases, and 12 bases lay in between. Germline-derived CDR1 and CDR2 are SGHTA and FQGNSA. This CDR3 contains 12 residues. The J gene is TRBJ2-5, the V gene TRBV7-2, with D possibly TRBD1 on 5 matching bases. Sequenced input: PBMCs or T cells enriched from blood (not recorded which). This receptor was obtained from a woman aged 40 to 55 who had recovered from COVID-19. The CDR3 nucleotides read TGTGCCAGCCAGGGCATTAGGGAGACCCAGTACTTC. Protein sequence: CASQGIRETQYF.